The clone carrying this T cell receptor beta chain was observed a few times. Its antigen is unknown. This sample is drawn from a study of T-cell reconstitution after alpha-beta-depleted transplantation in children. The study's findings and limits: Approximately two months post-transplant, alpha-beta T cells reportedly originated from several hundred expanded graft clones. Newly produced T cells mostly accounted for T-cell counts and diversity one year post-transplant. The origin of high day-60 TCRbeta diversity in some patients lay in surviving recipient T cells and thymic progenitors.

Preparation of the TCRbeta library was carried out with unique molecular identifiers. TCRdb used MiXCR to reprocess the PCR reads, holding one entry per CDR3 protein. The profile shows about 980,000 distinct CDR3 sequences, about 26% of them singletons. The CDR3 length is 16 residues. The germline gives CDR1 MNHEY, CDR2 SVGAGI. V was trimmed by 2 bases and J by 0 bases, leaving 13 bases between them. The origin of this receptor is a boy less than two years old who had a stem cell transplant for SCID, so the T cells may come from the graft donor. V and J are TRBV6-5 and TRBJ1-1; weak D call: TRBD1 (5 bases). Sequenced here: PBMCs, mostly from graft donor cells, sampled 360 days after TCRalphabeta/CD19-depleted stem cell transplant. CDR3 DNA: TGTGCCAGCAGTTACGGGGCCGGGGGACTGAACACTGAAGCTTTCTTT. This encodes CASSYGAGGLNTEAFF.